This is a list of T cell receptor beta chains from one sample in a study of identifying expanded T cells in peripheral blood. The assay was immunoSEQ multiplex PCR, and TCRdb's table has in-frame clones only and misses some. The data hold 90,000 to 100,000 clones, with approximately 91% observed a single time. Material for sequencing was blood. All receptors derive from a person between 18 and 75 years old in good health. CDR3s include the opening cysteine and the closing phenylalanine or tryptophan.

V gene	J gene	CDR3 protein
TRBV27	TRBJ2-7	CASSEGFEQYF
TRBV6-1	TRBJ2-7	CASSGLAGGDYEQYF
TRBV30	TRBJ2-7	CAWAGPPGDEQYF
TRBV18	TRBJ2-3	CASSQGRPPTDTQYF
TRBV14	TRBJ2-7	CASSLRDRGYEQYF
TRBV7-9	TRBJ1-4	CASGPGPTNEKLFF
TRBV9	TRBJ1-4	CASSVEGLNEKLFF
TRBV6-4	TRBJ2-3	CASSDSGLAADTQYF
TRBV6-5	TRBJ1-1	CASSRSNTEAFF
TRBV28	TRBJ1-2	CASSLEGDRGDGYTF
TRBV4-3	TRBJ2-2	CASSQDSFDWRHRAGELFF
TRBV5-1	TRBJ2-1	CASSTGKISDEQFF
TRBV6-5	TRBJ2-5	CASSNFGGPLTQYF
TRBV11-2	TRBJ2-5	CASSLLYQETQYF
TRBV4-1	TRBJ1-4	CASSQDRQGSSATNEKLFF
TRBV2	TRBJ1-5	CASREGQGALSQPQHF